This entry lists 17 T cell receptor beta chains sequenced from one sample in a study of shared clonotypes between healthy human individuals. The repertoire was sequenced with immunoSEQ multiplex PCR; TCRdb's copy has only in-frame clones and lacks some. The sample records more than 2,000,000 clones, roughly nine tenths being singletons. Source material: naive CD4+ T cells sorted from blood. Indicated subset: CD45RA+ positively selected. The receptors shown here come from a man between 18 and 35 years old in good health.

This clone was seen a handful of times. The genes are TRBV27 and TRBJ1-6; 10 nucleotides line up with TRBD1. The CDR3 extends over 12 amino acids. Germline-derived CDR1 and CDR2 are MNHEY and SMNVEV (reference sequence). V was pared by 9 bases and J by 12 bases, with 5 bases of the junction left unmatched. The CDR3 sequence is CASATGGQPLHF. The CDR3, as DNA: TGTGCCAGTGCGACAGGGGGCCAACCCCTCCACTTT.

This clone was recorded once. Here the CDR3 reads CASRLTGTNYGYTF. The CDR3 DNA sequence: TGTGCCAGCAGGTTGACAGGAACTAACTATGGCTACACCTTC. This chain links TRBV6-1 with TRBJ1-2, with D maybe TRBD1 (6 bases). The CDR3 is made up of 14 amino acids. V was cut by 6 bases and J by 0 bases, with 11 bases left in between. Looked up from germline, CDR1 is MNHNS and CDR2 is SASEGT.

The chain employs TRBV19 and TRBJ1-5, with 9 nucleotides matching TRBD1. Germline trimming cut 4 bases from V and 6 bases from J; bases unmatched to any gene: 7. Germline loops: CDR1 LNHDA, CDR2 SQIVND (reference sequence). CDR3 length: 15 residues. The CDR3 is CASSSGEQGAQPQHF. In nucleotides, the CDR3 is TGTGCCAGTAGTAGCGGGGAACAGGGGGCTCAGCCCCAGCATTTT.

This clone was counted only a few times. The rearrangement joins TRBV18 to TRBJ1-2; no definite D call. Germline assignment: CDR1 KGHSH and CDR2 LQKENI. The CDR3 extends over 14 amino acids. Trimming shortened V by 3 bases and J by 5 bases, and 13 bases separated the two germline ends. CDR3 residues: CASSPESLGYGYTF. CDR3 sequence (DNA): TGTGCCAGCTCACCTGAGTCGCTGGGATATGGCTACACCTTC.

The genes are TRBV6-5 and TRBJ1-4, with 8 bases identical to TRBD1. CDR3 length: 14 residues. The V segment lost 6 bases and the J segment 5 bases; nucleotides outside the gene matches: 5. Germline V gives CDR1 MNHEY, CDR2 SVGAGI. CDR3 coding DNA: TGTGCCAGCAGACGGGACAGGCTGAATGAAAAACTGTTTTTT. Encoded protein: CASRRDRLNEKLFF.

The V call is TRBV7-2, the J call TRBJ1-1; perhaps TRBD1 as D (6 bases). The V and J ends lost 5 bases and 4 bases respectively, with 17 bases between them. This CDR3 comprises 15 residues. Germline values: CDR1 SGHTA, CDR2 FQGNSA. The CDR3: CASSALRGAGTEAFF. As DNA, the CDR3 is TGTGCCAGCAGCGCCCTCCGGGGGGCAGGCACTGAAGCTTTCTTT.

CDR3 sequence reads: CASSESKGQYF. In nucleotides, the CDR3 is TGCGCCAGCAGTGAGTCAAAGGGCCAGTACTTC. The chain employs TRBV10-2 and TRBJ2-7; D gene unclear. V lost 0 bases and J 10 bases, leaving 7 bases between the germline ends. Germline V gene data show CDR1 as WSHSY and CDR2 as SAAADI. The CDR3 extends over 11 amino acids.

Written as DNA, the CDR3 is TGTGCCATCAACCTTGGGGCTAGCTCCTACGAGCAGTACTTC. As protein: CAINLGASSYEQYF. The chain is built from TRBV10-3 and TRBJ2-7; TRBD1 might be the D (5 bases). Trimming took off 7 bases at V and 0 bases at J, with 13 bases between the two ends. This CDR3 spans 14 amino acids. The V gene's germline CDR1 is ENHRY and CDR2 SYGVKD.

The genes are TRBV30 and TRBJ2-7, with TRBD1 matching 9 bases. The CDR3 totals 14 residues. V gave up 4 bases and J gave up 3 bases; unmatched junction bases: 7. CDR1 and CDR2 (germline): GTSNPN, SVGIG (reference sequence). The CDR3 bases are TGTGCCTGGAAAGCCGGGACAGGGATCTACGAGCAGTACTTC. Amino acid sequence: CAWKAGTGIYEQYF.

A few counts support this clone. V is TRBV2 and J is TRBJ2-7; D uncertain. V was cut by 11 bases and J by 0 bases, with 17 bases left in between. CDR1 is SNHLY and CDR2 is FYNNEI in the germline V gene. The CDR3 is 14 residues long. This CDR3 is CASSWLGYSYEQYF. CDR3 nucleotides: TGTGCCTCCAGTTGGTTGGGGTACTCCTACGAGCAGTACTTC.

The chain couples TRBV5-1 to TRBJ2-3; D not certain. The CDR3 contains 16 residues. Trimming pared 0 bases from V and 0 bases from J, leaving 11 bases between. Germline CDR1 and CDR2: SGHRS and YFSETQ. CDR3 sequence (DNA): TGCGCCAGCAGCTTGGGGCTACACCTTAGCACAGATACGCAGTATTTT. Its protein product is CASSLGLHLSTDTQYF.

Concerning this clone itself: Germline and junction disagree at one end, which may indicate a read error. V gene TRBV7-9 combines with J gene TRBJ2-3, with a possible D match to TRBD2 (5 bases). The germline V gene has CDR1 SEHNR and CDR2 FQNEAQ (reference sequence). The CDR3 runs 17 residues. The CDR3 sequence: CANSLTSASRGTDTQYF. As DNA, the CDR3 is TGTGCCAACAGCTTAACCTCGGCCTCCCGAGGGACAGATACGCAGTATTTT.

This rearrangement joins TRBV2 to TRBJ2-7, with D tentatively TRBD2 (5 bases). This CDR3 spans 14 amino acids. With 2 bases removed from V and 6 bases from J, the gap between germline ends came to 14 bases. Germline CDR1 SNHLY, CDR2 FYNNEI. The CDR3 reads CASSEQGSTIEQYF. In DNA form, the CDR3 reads TGTGCCAGCAGTGAACAAGGGAGTACCATCGAGCAGTACTTC.

This chain connects TRBV5-1 to TRBJ1-6; 8 positions agree with TRBD1. This CDR3 contains 15 residues. CDR1 is SGHRS, CDR2 YFSETQ, per germline. The J segment lost 12 bases and the V segment lost 1 base, leaving 9 bases of the junction unmatched. As DNA, the CDR3 is TGCGCCAGCAGCTTGCCCGGACAGGGCGGTGGACCCCTCCACTTT. It translates to CASSLPGQGGGPLHF.

The chain uses TRBV2 and TRBJ2-2; D remains unclear. V lost 6 bases, J lost 2 bases, and 13 bases lay in between. CDR1 is SNHLY and CDR2 is FYNNEI in the germline V gene. The CDR3 has 15 amino acids. The CDR3 nucleotides read TGTGCCAGCAGACGAGACGGAGTCAACACCGGGGAGCTGTTTTTT. Protein sequence: CASRRDGVNTGELFF.

The chain carries TRBV7-2 and TRBJ2-2, with TRBD2 identical over 11 bases. CDR1 and CDR2 from the germline V gene are SGHTA and FQGNSA. The CDR3 has 17 residues. After removal of 5 bases from V and 0 bases from J, the junction contained 5 bases not matched to a gene. CDR3 DNA: TGTGCCAGCAGCCGGGGACTAGCGGAGACGAACACCGGGGAGCTGTTTTTT. Amino acids: CASSRGLAETNTGELFF.

This chain uses TRBV18 with TRBJ1-2; 7 bases fit TRBD1. CDR3 length equals 15 residues. V shed 1 base, J shed 7 bases, and the junction held 9 bases outside the gene matches. Germline V gives CDR1 KGHSH, CDR2 LQKENI. CDR3: CASSPQEDRSSGYTF. CDR3 DNA: TGTGCCAGCTCACCACAAGAGGACAGGTCATCTGGCTACACCTTC.